One sample yielded the 20 T cell receptor beta chains listed below, sequenced in a study of cytomegalovirus exposure and HLA in healthy donors. PCR primers comprised 60 Vbeta and 13 Jbeta primers. Produced via immunoSEQ multiplex PCR; TCRdb's table is partial and in-frame only. The table shows 200,000 to 250,000 clones, with about 81% occurring only once. The sequenced sample consisted of PBMCs. These receptor sequences come from a woman in her thirties or forties in good health and CMV-seronegative.

In this sample, this clone turned up once. CDR3 region: CASSLTGGSDEQYF. CDR3 DNA sequence: TGTGCCAGCAGCTTGACAGGGGGCTCGGACGAGCAGTACTTC. The V gene is TRBV5-5, the J gene TRBJ2-7; 9 bases are shared with TRBD1. The germline gives CDR1 SGHKS, CDR2 YYEKEE (reference sequence). V was clipped by 1 base and J by 5 bases; unmatched bases: 4. The CDR3 has 14 amino acids.

The sample holds one count of this clone. This chain uses TRBV4-2 with TRBJ2-1; 10 bases fit TRBD2. The germline V gene encodes CDR1 LGHNA and CDR2 YNFKEQ. V dropped 3 bases and J dropped 6; count of bases not matched to a gene: 5. CDR3 length equals 15 residues. CDR3 region: CASSHASGSTNEQFF. The CDR3 DNA is TGTGCCAGCAGCCACGCTAGCGGGAGCACCAATGAGCAGTTCTTC.

This clone turned up a few times. The V and J genes are TRBV6-1 and TRBJ2-1, with TRBD1 matching 7 bases. Trimming removed 4 bases from V and 8 bases from J; junction bases left unmatched: 2. Germline V CDR1 and CDR2: MNHNS, SASEGT. The CDR3 sequence is 12 residues long. This chain's CDR3 is CASSGQGDEQFF. CDR3 nucleotide sequence: TGTGCCAGCAGTGGGCAGGGGGATGAGCAGTTCTTC.

This clone was detected only a few times. This chain links TRBV18 with TRBJ1-2; the match to TRBD1 covers 7 bases. Trimming cost V 3 bases and J 0 bases; bases outside gene matches: 10. The length of the CDR3 is 17 residues. Germline assignment: CDR1 KGHSH and CDR2 LQKENI. The CDR3 loop is CASSPGLLGQTNYGYTF. The CDR3 DNA follows: TGTGCCAGCTCACCCGGTCTCCTGGGACAGACTAACTATGGCTACACCTTC.

DNA of the CDR3: TGTGCCAGCAGCTCGCCGACAGGGGCCTCTGGAAACACCATATATTTT. Translated, it gives CASSSPTGASGNTIYF. This chain joins TRBV5-4 and TRBJ1-3, with 8 bases fitting TRBD1. V dropped 3 bases and J dropped 0; count of bases not matched to a gene: 5. The CDR3 has 16 amino acids. Germline CDR1 and CDR2: SGHNT and YYREEE (reference sequence).

CDR3 DNA: TGTGCCAGCAGTCGTTCTGGGACAGGGTATTATCGGGGGGCTTTCTTT. It translates to CASSRSGTGYYRGAFF. The chain combines TRBV27 with TRBJ1-1; TRBD1 matches at 9 bases. V gave up 5 bases and J gave up 11 bases; unmatched junction bases: 18. The CDR3 consists of 16 residues. CDR1 MNHEY and CDR2 SMNVEV come from the germline V gene (reference sequence).

CDR3 sequence: CASSRSTTVSSYNEQFF. CDR3 in DNA: TGTGCCAGCAGCCGCTCGACTACCGTCAGCTCCTACAATGAGCAGTTCTTC. This chain uses TRBV4-2 with TRBJ2-1, with TRBD2 as a possible D gene (5 bases). There are 17 residues in the CDR3. Trimming shortened V by 4 bases and J by 0 bases, and 16 bases separated the two germline ends. Germline CDR1 is LGHNA and CDR2 is YNFKEQ.

Only one count was recorded for this clone. The chain links TRBV10-3 to TRBJ1-1; no definite D call. V was clipped by 6 bases and J by 7 bases, with 15 bases between them. The CDR3 sequence is 13 residues long. Germline V CDR1 and CDR2: ENHRY, SYGVKD. CDR3 sequence (DNA): TGTGCCATCAGGGAACAGCCGCAGAGTGAAGCTTTCTTT. Amino acid sequence: CAIREQPQSEAFF.

In its sample, this clone was seen a few times. This CDR3 reads CASRVPGLAGVHEQFF. For the CDR3, the DNA is TGTGCCAGCAGGGTACCGGGACTAGCGGGAGTTCATGAGCAGTTCTTC. The chain recombines TRBV7-2 with TRBJ2-1; 14 bases map to TRBD2. From germline, CDR1 is SGHTA and CDR2 FQGNSA. This CDR3 has 16 amino acids. With 6 bases clipped from V and 8 bases from J, the junction kept 9 bases outside the gene matches.

This chain connects TRBV5-6 to TRBJ1-1; 8 positions agree with TRBD1. Looked up from germline, CDR1 is SGHDT and CDR2 is YYEEEE. Trimming removed 0 bases from V and 4 bases from J; junction bases left unmatched: 2. CDR3 length: 14 residues. DNA of the CDR3: TGTGCCAGCAGCTTGGACAGGGGGAGCACTGAAGCTTTCTTT. Translating it yields CASSLDRGSTEAFF.

The V call is TRBV10-3, the J call TRBJ2-7; the D gene is possibly TRBD1 (6 bases). Germline lookup yields CDR1 ENHRY and CDR2 SYGVKD. The CDR3 runs to 12 residues. V lost 7 bases to trimming and J lost 1 base, with 8 bases between them. The CDR3 loop is CAITTGSYEQYF. The CDR3 nucleotides are TGTGCCATCACTACAGGGTCCTACGAGCAGTACTTC.

The sample holds a few counts of this clone. The V gene is TRBV7-5, the J gene TRBJ2-7; the table's TRBD1 call for D was not verified on the DNA. TRBV7-5 is a recognized pseudogene. The CDR3 spans 15 residues. CDR3 bases: TGTGTCAGAAGCCCTGAACATGGACAGCCTTACGAGCAGTACTTC. Protein sequence: CVRSPEHGQPYEQYF.

CDR3 region: CSVTSPGQLWPYEQYF. DNA of the CDR3: TGCAGCGTGACTAGCCCCGGACAGCTATGGCCCTACGAGCAGTACTTC. The chain employs TRBV29-1 and TRBJ2-7; D perhaps matches TRBD2 (7 bases). The length of the CDR3 is 16 residues. V was shortened by 6 bases and J by 2 bases, with 23 bases between the two germline ends. The germline V gene has CDR1 SQVTM and CDR2 ANQGSEA.

The gene calls are TRBV6-4 and TRBJ1-1; D is unresolved. V lost 0 bases to trimming and J lost 0 bases, with 8 bases between them. The CDR3 runs 15 residues. CDR1 and CDR2 from the germline V gene are MRHNA and SNTAGT. This CDR3 reads CASSDSPGLNTEAFF. DNA of the CDR3: TGTGCCAGCAGTGACTCTCCGGGATTGAACACTGAAGCTTTCTTT.

Only a few counts were recorded for this clone. This chain joins TRBV2 and TRBJ2-1, with 14 bases aligning to TRBD2. V shed 8 bases and J 7 bases; nucleotides not matched to a gene: 19. Germline values: CDR1 SNHLY, CDR2 FYNNEI. The CDR3 is 19 amino acids. CDR3 loop: CASLKAGTSGSGAGNEQFF. The CDR3 DNA is TGTGCCAGCCTAAAGGCCGGGACTAGCGGGAGTGGGGCCGGGAATGAGCAGTTCTTC.

This clone appeared a single time. The chain has TRBV25-1 and TRBJ2-7; 7 nucleotides agree with TRBD2. The germline CDR1 and CDR2 sequences are MGHDK and SYGVNS. V lost 3 bases to trimming and J lost 2 bases; unmatched junction nucleotides: 10. The CDR3 is 16 residues long. The CDR3 region is CASSDMGGARPYEQYF. CDR3 in DNA: TGTGCCAGCAGTGATATGGGAGGGGCCCGTCCCTACGAGCAGTACTTC.

This clone was counted a few times. This sequence joins TRBV18 and TRBJ2-6; D is perhaps TRBD1 (5 bases). The CDR3 spans 17 residues. V was cut by 0 bases and J by 0 bases, with 9 bases left in between. Looked up from germline, CDR1 is KGHSH and CDR2 is LQKENI. The CDR3 spells CASSPPGATSGANVLTF. The CDR3 region has the DNA TGTGCCAGCTCACCACCAGGGGCTACCTCTGGGGCCAACGTCCTGACTTTC.

The rearrangement joins TRBV27 to TRBJ2-7; the match to TRBD1 covers 9 bases. The CDR3 contains 18 residues. The germline gives CDR1 MNHEY, CDR2 SMNVEV (reference sequence). The CDR3 protein is CLTTQGQGRLNGTYEQYF. CDR3 nucleotides: TGTCTCACCACCCAGGGACAGGGCCGCCTCAATGGGACCTACGAGCAGTACTTC.

The V and J genes are TRBV20-1 and TRBJ1-2; no clear D. The CDR3 has 10 residues. The germline V gene encodes CDR1 DFQATT and CDR2 SNEGSKA (reference sequence). Trimming removed 1 base at V and 6 bases at J, with 3 bases between. The chain's CDR3 is CSARVNGYTF. The CDR3 coding sequence is TGCAGTGCTAGAGTTAATGGCTACACCTTC.

The chain couples TRBV21-1 to TRBJ1-3; the D call in the table, TRBD1, was not verified against the DNA. TRBV21-1 is termed a pseudogene. There are 16 residues in the CDR3. The CDR3: CASSIYDRDRGNTIYF. Here the CDR3 DNA reads TGTGCCAGCAGCATCTATGACAGGGATCGTGGAAACACCATATATTTT.